This T cell receptor beta chain was sequenced for a study of a mutant IDH1 vaccine in newly diagnosed glioma. The wider study: Averaging approximately 42 years of age, treated patients were 62.5% male and about 38% female. Most had both radiotherapy and temozolomide beforehand; others had only one. Findings of the study overall: Immune responses induced by the vaccine were seen in roughly 93% of patients, spanning multiple MHC alleles.

Concerning this clone: The antigen is unknown.

Documented time point: baseline, week 1 (first vaccination visit). Sample treatment: pre-vaccination baseline after standard-of-care therapy. Diagnosis in the donors showed new WHO grade 3 or 4 astrocytomas that were IDH1-mutant and ATRX-lost. Germline V gene lookup returns CDR1 GTSNPN and CDR2 SVGIG (reference sequence). Trimming stripped 1 base from V and 2 bases from J, with 9 bases between. The CDR3 sequence is 14 residues long. Profiled with immunoSEQ multiplex PCR; TCRdb holds only in-frame clones, not every one. Of tens of thousands of clones in the sample, 70% to 90% were seen once. The specimen was PBMCs, collected from a glioma patient treated with radiotherapy, temozolomide or both. The receptor's source is a woman in her thirties or forties with glioma. The chain links TRBV30 to TRBJ2-4; a weak D match, TRBD1 (5 bases). CDR3 in DNA: TGTGCCTGGAGTGACAGGTACCCCAAAAACATTCAGTACTTC. Translating gives CAWSDRYPKNIQYF.